This T cell receptor (beta chain) was recovered during a study of cytomegalovirus exposure and HLA in healthy donors. Study observations and caveats: Researchers had no immune exposure information except CMV serostatus available.

This CDR3 comprises 17 residues. Germline assignment: CDR1 SEHNR and CDR2 FQNEAQ (reference sequence). Primers: 60 Vbeta forward and 13 Jbeta reverse. The protocol was immunoSEQ multiplex PCR, while the TCRdb copy is restricted to in-frame clones and leaves out a portion. Of around 45,000 clones listed, around 68% are singletons. In this sample, this clone turned up a few times. Its antigen remains unidentified. An end of the junction differs from the germline gene, which may be a read error. This TCR came from a man younger than 40 in good health and CMV-seronegative. The specimen was PBMCs. This chain joins TRBV7-9 and TRBJ2-3; TRBD1 is a possible D gene (5 bases). CDR3 coding DNA: TGTTCCAGCAGCTTAGCATCAGGGCTCCGATACACAGATACGCAGTATTTT. Amino acid sequence: CSSSLASGLRYTDTQYF. The full variable domain, with the rest looked up from reference TRBV7-9 and TRBJ2-3, is DTGVSQNPRHKITKRGQNVTFRCDPISEHNRLYWYRQTLGQGPEFLTYFQNEAQLEKSRLLSDRFSAERPKGSFSTLEIQRTEQGDSAMYLCSSSLASGLRYTDTQYFGPGTRLTVL.